The 28 T cell receptor beta chains in this list originate from one sample, sequenced in a study of cytomegalovirus exposure and HLA in healthy donors (dated by TCRdb to the late 2010s). Library prep was done by the immunoSEQ multiplex PCR assay. For the multiplex PCR, a mixture combining 60 forward primers for TCR Vbeta segments and 13 reverse primers for TCR Jbeta segments was used. TCRdb provides this immuneACCESS table in a form limited to in-frame rearrangements. Some clones are lacking; in checked studies, under half of them reflect an unresolved V gene, and why the rest are absent is not known. For this sample there are some 190,000 clones; about four fifths appear just once. The ten largest clones represent approximately 1.4% of the sample. The sequenced material came from PBMCs. The receptors were gathered from a woman between 45 and 65 years old in good health and CMV-seronegative.

The genes are TRBV4-3 and TRBJ2-2; D uncertain. Trimming removed 1 base from V and 3 bases from J, with 9 bases in between. This CDR3 contains 15 residues. CDR1 is LGHNA and CDR2 is YSLEER in the germline V gene. CDR3 bases: TGCGCCAGCAGCCAAGGGGCCCGAGACACCGGGGAGCTGTTTTTT. Encoded protein: CASSQGARDTGELFF.

This clone was detected only a few times. This chain uses TRBV11-3 with TRBJ2-2; D is ambiguous. V gave up 5 bases and J gave up 6 bases, with 13 bases separating them. The CDR3 has 14 residues. Germline V gene sequence: CDR1 SGHNT, CDR2 YENEEA. Here the CDR3 DNA reads TGTGCCAGCAGCCCCGAATCGGTGGCCGGGGAGCTGTTTTTT. Translated: CASSPESVAGELFF. The full variable domain, with the rest looked up from reference TRBV11-3 and TRBJ2-2, is EAGVVQSPRYKIIEKKQPVAFWCNPISGHNTLYWYLQNLGQGPELLIRYENEEAVDDSQLPKDRFSAERLKGVDSTLKIQPAELGDSAVYLCASSPESVAGELFFGEGSRLTVL.

The rearrangement links TRBV9 to TRBJ1-3; 7 bases match TRBD1. CDR1 and CDR2 (germline): SGDLS, YYNGEE. The CDR3 extends over 14 amino acids. Germline trimming cut 3 bases from V and 4 bases from J; bases unmatched to any gene: 4. This chain's CDR3 is CASSATGTGNTIYF. CDR3 nucleotide sequence: TGTGCCAGCAGCGCGACAGGGACGGGAAACACCATATATTTT.

This rearrangement joins TRBV5-1 to TRBJ2-7, with 7 bases fitting TRBD2. The CDR3 runs to 14 residues. Germline V gives CDR1 SGHRS, CDR2 YFSETQ. Unmatched junction bases numbered 5, after V lost 4 bases and J lost 1 base. The CDR3 DNA reads as TGCGCCAGCAGCGCATCTAGCGGATCCTACGAGCAGTACTTC. Amino acid sequence: CASSASSGSYEQYF.

The genes are TRBV12-5 and TRBJ2-7, with D perhaps TRBD1 (6 bases). The CDR3 contains 13 residues. Germline V CDR1 and CDR2: LGHNT, FRNRAP. Trimming took off 10 bases at V and 0 bases at J, with 13 bases between the two ends. The chain's CDR3 is CATGDTFSYEQYF. CDR3 sequence (DNA): TGTGCTACAGGGGACACTTTCTCCTACGAGCAGTACTTC.

V gene TRBV6-5 combines with J gene TRBJ2-7; tentatively, D is TRBD2 (6 bases). Between the trimmed V and J ends, which lost 6 bases and 6 bases, there was a span of 18 bases. Germline V gene data show CDR1 as MNHEY and CDR2 as SVGAGI. The CDR3 length is 14 residues. CDR3 DNA sequence: TGTGCCAGCAGCAGGGACTCCAACCGGGGCGAGCAGTACTTC. Its protein product is CASSRDSNRGEQYF.

The chain employs TRBV7-9 and TRBJ2-1; D uncertain. The CDR3 consists of 15 residues. The V gene's germline CDR1 is SEHNR and CDR2 FQNEAQ (reference sequence). Deletions cut 1 base from V and 2 bases from J, with 9 bases between. CDR3 loop: CASSLDAGPYNEQFF. The DNA of the CDR3 is TGTGCCAGCAGCTTAGACGCAGGCCCCTACAATGAGCAGTTCTTC.

This clone was seen only a few times. The chain has TRBV19 and TRBJ2-7; D not certain. Germline V gene lookup returns CDR1 LNHDA and CDR2 SQIVND (reference sequence). V lost 2 bases to trimming and J lost 2 bases, with 16 bases between them. This CDR3 has 16 residues. The CDR3 loop reads CASSITALLKPYEQYF. The CDR3 region has the DNA TGTGCCAGTAGTATAACTGCCCTTCTGAAACCCTACGAGCAGTACTTC.

The V call is TRBV30, the J call TRBJ1-6; 8 bases map to TRBD1. Germline V gene lookup returns CDR1 GTSNPN and CDR2 SVGIG (reference sequence). This CDR3 is built from 13 residues. The V gene end was trimmed by 3 bases and the J gene end by 7 bases; junction bases not matched to a gene: 2. CDR3 protein: CAWSRDRNSPLHF. CDR3 nucleotide sequence: TGTGCCTGGAGCCGGGACAGGAATTCACCCCTCCACTTT.

V is TRBV28 and J is TRBJ1-2; 10 bases agree with TRBD1. The CDR3 is 15 residues long. V trimming: 5 bases; J trimming: 2 bases; junction bases outside the gene matches: 5. Germline assignment: CDR1 MDHEN and CDR2 SYDVKM. The CDR3 protein is CASSLDRGRNYGYTF. As DNA, the CDR3 is TGTGCCAGCAGTCTCGACAGGGGGCGCAACTATGGCTACACCTTC.

This chain connects TRBV11-2 to TRBJ2-3; D is possibly TRBD2 (5 bases). The CDR3 is 14 residues long. V lost 7 bases, J lost 6 bases, and 17 bases lay in between. Germline CDR1 is SGHAT and CDR2 is FQNNGV. CDR3 loop: CASTPSRGADTQYF. The CDR3 DNA reads as TGTGCCAGCACCCCCTCCCGGGGTGCGGATACGCAGTATTTT.

The chain employs TRBV5-5 and TRBJ1-6; weak D call: TRBD1 (6 bases). Deletions cut 4 bases from V and 1 base from J, with 18 bases between. The CDR3 is made up of 18 amino acids. Germline loops: CDR1 SGHKS, CDR2 YYEKEE (reference sequence). The CDR3, as DNA: TGTGCCAGCAGCCCTTATTCAGGGGCAAGTTCCTATAATTCACCCCTCCACTTT. Its protein product is CASSPYSGASSYNSPLHF.

This chain joins TRBV6-1 and TRBJ2-7; the match to TRBD1 covers 9 bases. Germline CDR1 reads MNHNS; CDR2 reads SASEGT. J lost 6 bases, V lost 5 bases, and 5 bases had no gene match. The CDR3 consists of 13 residues. In DNA form, the CDR3 reads TGTGCCAGCAGTACCTGGGGACAGGGCGAGCAGTACTTC. Translation gives CASSTWGQGEQYF.

This clone turned up a few times. Here the CDR3 reads CASKVGWGADTQYF. The DNA for the CDR3 is TGCGCCAGCAAGGTGGGGTGGGGAGCAGATACGCAGTATTTT. The rearrangement links TRBV5-1 to TRBJ2-3; tentative D call: TRBD2 (5 bases). The CDR3 runs 14 residues. Trimming took off 6 bases at V and 4 bases at J, with 15 bases between the two ends. Per germline, CDR1 SGHRS and CDR2 YFSETQ. Together with reference TRBV5-1 and TRBJ2-3, the CDR3 gives the full variable domain: KAGVTQTPRYLIKTRGQQVTLSCSPISGHRSVSWYQQTPGQGLQFLFEYFSETQRNKGNFPGRFSGRQFSNSRSEMNVSTLELGDSALYLCASKVGWGADTQYFGPGTRLTVL.

The rearrangement uses TRBV5-1 and TRBJ1-1; the D gene is possibly TRBD1 (5 bases). The CDR3 totals 14 residues. V dropped 4 bases and J dropped 1 base, with 11 bases sitting between them. Germline values: CDR1 SGHRS, CDR2 YFSETQ. The CDR3 bases are TGCGCCAGCAGCCGGGGGGGAGGGAACACTGAAGCTTTCTTT. Residues: CASSRGGGNTEAFF. The complete variable domain, with remaining parts taken from reference TRBV5-1 and TRBJ1-1, reads KAGVTQTPRYLIKTRGQQVTLSCSPISGHRSVSWYQQTPGQGLQFLFEYFSETQRNKGNFPGRFSGRQFSNSRSEMNVSTLELGDSALYLCASSRGGGNTEAFFGQGTRLTVV.

This chain connects TRBV28 to TRBJ2-7, with 7 bases that match TRBD1. V was pared by 3 bases and J by 6 bases, with 11 bases of the junction left unmatched. The CDR3 spans 15 residues. Germline lookup yields CDR1 MDHEN and CDR2 SYDVKM. The CDR3: CASSLTRGMGGEQYF. For the CDR3, the DNA is TGTGCCAGCAGTTTGACCAGGGGGATGGGTGGCGAGCAGTACTTC.

The J gene is TRBJ2-1, the V gene TRBV6-4; 8 nucleotides agree with TRBD2. Germline trimming cut 9 bases from V and 3 bases from J; bases unmatched to any gene: 4. The CDR3 totals 13 residues. The germline V gene has CDR1 MRHNA and CDR2 SNTAGT. The CDR3 is CASRGGIYNEQFF. DNA for the CDR3: TGTGCCAGTCGGGGGGGGATCTACAATGAGCAGTTCTTC.

This chain uses TRBV6-6 with TRBJ2-5, with D uncertain. TRBJ2-7 explains the end of the DNA better; the J call may be wrong. The CDR3 is 12 residues long. Germline V CDR1 and CDR2: MNHNY, SVGAGI (reference sequence). CDR3 in amino acids: CASSPRLYEQYF. The DNA of the CDR3 is TGTGCCAGCAGCCCTCGGTTGTACGAGCAGTACTTC.

V usage is TRBV7-2 and J usage is TRBJ2-5, with 9 bases lining up with TRBD2. J was trimmed by 3 bases and V by 2 bases; bases with no gene match: 7. The CDR3 covers 16 residues. CDR1 is SGHTA, CDR2 FQGNSA, per germline. The CDR3 is CASSLSGGGAEETQYF. The CDR3 bases are TGTGCCAGCAGCTTATCAGGCGGGGGGGCCGAAGAGACCCAGTACTTC.

The chain joins TRBV14 to TRBJ1-1; 7 bases fit TRBD1. Germline V gene lookup returns CDR1 SGHDN and CDR2 FVKESK. CDR3 length: 15 residues. The J segment lost 2 bases and the V segment lost 1 base, leaving 4 bases of the junction unmatched. CDR3 in DNA: TGTGCCAGCAGCCAAGTCGGGACAGTTAACACTGAAGCTTTCTTT. Translation gives CASSQVGTVNTEAFF.

The V call is TRBV2, the J call TRBJ1-2; possible D gene TRBD1, 5 bases. CDR3 length: 12 amino acids. Per germline, CDR1 SNHLY and CDR2 FYNNEI. V was cut by 9 bases and J by 8 bases, with 16 bases left in between. CDR3 coding DNA: TGTGCCAGGGGGTTGGGGCCGGAGGGCTACACCTTC. The encoded protein is CARGLGPEGYTF.

This clone has a single count. The genes are TRBV18 and TRBJ1-1; the D is unclear. CDR1 KGHSH and CDR2 LQKENI come from the germline V gene. Deletions cut 3 bases from V and 1 base from J, with 9 bases between. This CDR3 region has 14 residues. The chain's CDR3 is CASSPLTRNTEAFF. The CDR3 DNA sequence: TGTGCCAGCTCACCGCTTACAAGGAACACTGAAGCTTTCTTT.

This clone appeared a few times. V and J are TRBV5-4 and TRBJ2-5; possibly TRBD2 for D (6 bases). This CDR3 is 17 amino acids long. Germline loops: CDR1 SGHNT, CDR2 YYREEE (reference sequence). V was pared by 3 bases and J by 4 bases, with 22 bases between. Here the CDR3 DNA reads TGTGCCAGCAGCTCAGAGGCAGGACTACATGGGAGAGAGACCCAGTACTTC. Amino acids: CASSSEAGLHGRETQYF.

The chain couples TRBV10-3 to TRBJ1-2; D possibly corresponds to TRBD1 (5 bases). This CDR3 contains 15 residues. Trimming shortened V by 4 bases and J by 4 bases, and 16 bases separated the two germline ends. CDR1 and CDR2 (germline): ENHRY, SYGVKD. CDR3 sequence reads: CAISGGVDGSYGYTF. The CDR3 DNA follows: TGTGCCATCAGTGGAGGGGTGGACGGGAGCTATGGCTACACCTTC.

The J gene is TRBJ1-4, the V gene TRBV19, with 7 nucleotides matching TRBD1. V lost 6 bases, J lost 8 bases, and 15 bases stayed unmatched. This CDR3 has 16 residues. Germline CDR1 LNHDA, CDR2 SQIVND (reference sequence). This CDR3 is CASSPGQSRGWEKLFF. The CDR3 region has the DNA TGTGCCAGTAGCCCGGGACAGAGTCGGGGATGGGAAAAACTGTTTTTT.

The chain is built from TRBV28 and TRBJ1-4; D remains unclear. The CDR3 covers 13 residues. The germline CDR1 and CDR2 sequences are MDHEN and SYDVKM. Trimming shortened V by 8 bases and J by 4 bases, and 11 bases separated the two germline ends. The CDR3 here is CASHHRDNEKLFF. The CDR3 DNA follows: TGTGCCAGCCATCACCGGGATAATGAAAAACTGTTTTTT.

The V call is TRBV5-1, the J call TRBJ1-6; D perhaps matches TRBD1 (6 bases). With 4 bases removed from V and 6 bases from J, the gap between germline ends came to 17 bases. The CDR3 sequence is 16 residues long. Germline-derived CDR1 and CDR2 are SGHRS and YFSETQ. The CDR3 protein is CASSPFGEGGNSPLHF. The CDR3 nucleotides are TGCGCCAGCAGCCCCTTCGGGGAGGGGGGTAATTCACCCCTCCACTTT.

This clone was seen just once. The V call is TRBV4-1, the J call TRBJ1-2; TRBD1 is a possible D gene (5 bases). The CDR3 runs to 14 residues. Per the germline V gene, CDR1 is MGHRA and CDR2 is YSYEKL. V was clipped by 6 bases and J by 4 bases, with 15 bases between them. CDR3 amino acids: CASSRDGGTYGYTF. Here the CDR3 DNA reads TGCGCCAGCAGTCGCGACGGAGGGACCTATGGCTACACCTTC.